This entry is about one TCR beta chain. This same CDR3 is encoded by further DNA sequences in the sample. Libraries were prepared by immunoSEQ multiplex PCR; TCRdb keeps only in-frame clonotypes and omits some of them. This table holds around 63,000 clones, 70% to 90% found once. V lost 4 bases and J lost 3, with 15 bases in between. This CDR3 is 14 amino acids long. Germline V gene lookup returns CDR1 SQVTM and CDR2 ANQGSEA. This sample is part of a study of blood T cell repertoires in COVID-19. The clonotype originates from a man aged 50-60 years with active COVID-19. V and J are TRBV29-1 and TRBJ1-2; maybe TRBD1 (6 bases). The source material was peripheral blood. The CDR3 DNA sequence: TGCAGCGTTGGTAGATTGACAGGAGACTATGGCTACACCTTC. As protein: CSVGRLTGDYGYTF.